A single sample gave rise to the 18 T cell receptor beta chains below, sequenced in a study of regulatory T cells in long-lasting Graves disease. The authors built TCR beta libraries using iRepertoire HTBI primers and Arm-PCR of CDR3 regions. MiXCR, applied by TCRdb to the multiplex PCR reads, yields one record per CDR3 protein. The sample holds roughly 520,000 distinct CDR3 sequences, around 12% seen once. Time point specified: newly diagnosed GD, antithyroid drugs for less than 3 months. From RNA extracted from PBMCs, the TCR library was made. The sample was also linked to a second study, of T cells in Graves' hyperthyroidism and ophthalmopathy.

The sample was peripheral blood mononuclear cells (PBMCs), taken at new diagnosis, from a patient treated with antithyroid drugs. Receptors originate from a woman aged 25 to 39 with Graves disease.

The chain employs TRBV12-3 or TRBV12-4 and TRBJ1-2, with TRBD1 as a possible D gene (6 bases). The CDR3 spans 14 residues. V was shortened by 8 bases and J by 6 bases, with 19 bases between the two germline ends. The CDR3 is CASWGQGHINGYTF. In DNA, the CDR3 is TGTGCCAGCTGGGGCCAGGGACATATTAATGGCTACACCTTC.

The chain is built from TRBV30 and TRBJ2-1; maybe TRBD2 (5 bases). CDR1 GTSNPN and CDR2 SVGIG come from the germline V gene (reference sequence). V was shortened by 3 bases and J by 7 bases, with 7 bases between the two germline ends. This CDR3 has 11 residues. Here the CDR3 DNA reads TGTGCCTGGAGCGCGGGTAATGAGCAGTTCTTC. This translates into CAWSAGNEQFF.

This clonotype was seen a handful of times. V and J are TRBV27 and TRBJ2-1; D is uncertain. The CDR3 extends over 18 amino acids. Trimming cost V 3 bases and J 5 bases, with 23 bases left between them. In germline, CDR1 is MNHEY, CDR2 SMNVEV (reference sequence). Here the CDR3 DNA reads TGTGCCAGCAGTTTTTTAGTAGACTCCCATACTAACAACAATGAGCAGTTCTTC. As protein: CASSFLVDSHTNNNEQFF.

V usage is TRBV12-3 or TRBV12-4 and J usage is TRBJ2-1; TRBD1 agrees at 11 bases. The CDR3 extends over 14 amino acids. With 7 bases clipped from V and 9 bases from J, the junction kept 8 bases outside the gene matches. The CDR3 region has the DNA TGTGCCAGCAATTTGGACAGGGGGCAGGGTGAGCAGTTCTTC. Translating it yields CASNLDRGQGEQFF.

This clonotype was picked up a small number of times. This sequence joins TRBV2 and TRBJ2-7, with a possible D match to TRBD2 (6 bases). Germline CDR1 is SNHLY and CDR2 is FYNNEI. The CDR3 length is 15 residues. V lost 2 bases and J lost 0, with 11 bases in between. The chain's CDR3 is CASSERAGYSYEQYF. In DNA form, the CDR3 reads TGTGCCAGCAGTGAACGAGCGGGCTACTCCTACGAGCAGTACTTC.

This clonotype occurred many times. This rearrangement joins TRBV6-1 to TRBJ2-7; the match to TRBD2 covers 10 bases. The V segment lost 10 bases and the J segment 4 bases; nucleotides outside the gene matches: 13. The length of the CDR3 is 15 residues. Germline V gene sequence: CDR1 MNHNS, CDR2 SASEGT. CDR3 nucleotides: TGTGCCACCCAGGGGCTAGCGGGAGTCGCGTACGAGCAGTACTTC. This gives the protein CATQGLAGVAYEQYF.

This clonotype was observed at least ten times. The chain has TRBV10-2 and TRBJ2-7; possible D gene TRBD2, 6 bases. CDR1 is WSHSY, CDR2 SAAADI, per germline. The CDR3 contains 14 residues. V lost 4 bases to trimming and J lost 3 bases, with 13 bases between them. In nucleotides, the CDR3 is TGCGCCAGCAGTGGGACTACTACGGACTACGAGCAGTACTTC. Translation: CASSGTTTDYEQYF.

This clonotype was seen at least ten times. The gene calls are TRBV28 and TRBJ1-5, with D possibly being TRBD1 (6 bases). CDR1 is MDHEN and CDR2 is SYDVKM in the germline V gene. The V gene lost 7 bases and the J gene lost 3 bases, with 16 bases spanning the gap. CDR3 size: 15 residues. The CDR3 region is CASTVGGQVNQPQHF. As DNA, the CDR3 is TGTGCCAGCACGGTAGGGGGGCAGGTCAATCAGCCCCAGCATTTT.

This clonotype has at least ten counts. V is TRBV2 and J is TRBJ2-7, with 8 nucleotides matching TRBD2. Unmatched junction bases numbered 19, after V lost 7 bases and J lost 5 bases. Germline loops: CDR1 SNHLY, CDR2 FYNNEI. The CDR3 runs 17 residues. CDR3 DNA: TGTGCCAGCAAACCGGTTTTGCGGGAGGCCCCTAGGGACGAGCAGTACTTC. Its translation is CASKPVLREAPRDEQYF. The full variable domain, in which reference TRBV2 and TRBJ2-7 provide the parts outside the CDR3, is EPEVTQTPSHQVTQMGQEVILRCVPISNHLYFYWYRQILGQKVEFLVSFYNNEISEKSEIFDDQFSVERPDGSNFTLKIRSTKLEDSAMYFCASKPVLREAPRDEQYFGPGTRLTVT.

This clonotype was seen many times. This chain uses TRBV28 with TRBJ1-5; D uncertain. CDR3 size: 14 residues. The V end was cut by 7 bases, the J end by 6 bases, with 16 bases between. Per germline, CDR1 MDHEN and CDR2 SYDVKM. CDR3 amino acids: CASTLPADGQPQHF. The CDR3 coding sequence is TGTGCCAGCACTCTTCCGGCTGACGGTCAGCCCCAGCATTTT.

This clonotype was counted a few times. J is TRBJ2-7 and V is TRBV4-3; 8 bases line up with TRBD1. This CDR3 contains 15 residues. Germline V gives CDR1 LGHNA, CDR2 YSLEER. The J segment lost 4 bases and the V segment lost 1 base, leaving 6 bases of the junction unmatched. CDR3 in amino acids: CASSQGTGKQYEQYF. The CDR3 region has the DNA TGCGCCAGCAGCCAAGGGACAGGGAAGCAGTACGAGCAGTACTTC.

This clonotype came up many times. The chain links TRBV28 to TRBJ1-2; TRBD1 is a possible D gene (5 bases). CDR1 MDHEN and CDR2 SYDVKM come from the germline V gene. The CDR3 loop spans 16 amino acids. V dropped 6 bases and J dropped 5 bases, with 22 bases sitting between them. The CDR3 loop is CASRPTAWGAGYGYTF. CDR3 in DNA: TGTGCCAGCAGACCCACCGCGTGGGGCGCGGGATATGGCTACACCTTC.

At least ten counts were recorded for this clonotype. V and J are TRBV11-2 and TRBJ2-5; 7 nucleotides agree with TRBD2. CDR3 length equals 13 residues. CDR1 and CDR2 from the germline V gene are SGHAT and FQNNGV. The V and J ends lost 1 base and 7 bases, in that order; junction bases with no gene match: 3. CDR3 sequence: CASSLGGGGTQYF. The CDR3 region has the DNA TGTGCCAGCAGCTTAGGTGGGGGGGGGACCCAGTACTTC.

There are many counts of this clonotype. The genes are TRBV12-3 or TRBV12-4 and TRBJ2-2, with D hard to call. The CDR3 sequence is 12 residues long. Trimming pared 2 bases from V and 9 bases from J, leaving 7 bases between. The CDR3 here is CASSLRYRELFF. The CDR3 coding sequence is TGTGCCAGCAGTTTAAGGTATCGGGAGCTGTTTTTT.

About this clonotype: At one boundary the junction diverges from the germline segment, which might be a read error. V and J are TRBV29-1 and TRBJ2-3; D unresolved. Per the germline V gene, CDR1 is SQVTM and CDR2 is ANQGSEA. This CDR3 is built from 13 residues. The CDR3 here is CSAETAGTDTQYF. The DNA of the CDR3 is TGCAGCGCTGAAACCGCTGGCACAGATACGCAGTATTTT.

The sample holds a few counts of this clonotype. The V gene is TRBV5-1, the J gene TRBJ1-1; a weak D match, TRBD1 (5 bases). Germline V gene lookup returns CDR1 SGHRS and CDR2 YFSETQ. Trimming pared 3 bases from V and 0 bases from J, leaving 12 bases between. This CDR3 is built from 15 residues. The CDR3 region is CASSSATEMNTEAFF. The CDR3 region has the DNA TGCGCCAGCAGCTCTGCGACAGAGATGAACACTGAAGCTTTCTTT.

In this sample, this clonotype turned up a few times. V gene TRBV2 combines with J gene TRBJ2-7, with TRBD1 matching over 8 bases. Germline assignment: CDR1 SNHLY and CDR2 FYNNEI. This CDR3 is built from 12 residues. V shed 4 bases, J shed 12 bases, and the junction held 8 bases outside the gene matches. The CDR3 coding sequence is TGTGCCAGCAGTGGAGTAACCGGGACAGGGTACTTC. As protein: CASSGVTGTGYF.

This clonotype was seen ten or more times. The rearrangement links TRBV6-5 to TRBJ1-4; no definite D call. V was trimmed by 0 bases and J by 3 bases, leaving 14 bases between them. Germline V CDR1 and CDR2: MNHEY, SVGAGI. The CDR3 is 17 amino acids. For the CDR3, the DNA is TGTGCCAGCAGTTACTCTGGTGGAGGGAGGGCTAATGAAAAACTGTTTTTT. Translating gives CASSYSGGGRANEKLFF.